A single T cell receptor beta chain is shown here with its context. Its antigen remains unknown. The data originate from a study of shared clonotypes between healthy human individuals. Study outcomes and limitations: Non-shared clonotypes displayed generation probabilities falling below those of clonotypes present in all four donors. Some naive CD4 clonotypes, roughly 5%, turned up in common across several donors. Rarefaction demonstrated incomplete sorted-subset sequencing despite large depth.

Replicate PCRs run on sorted subsets employed 200 ng DNA, approximately 30,000 T cell genomes. The repertoire was sequenced with immunoSEQ multiplex PCR; TCRdb's copy has only in-frame clones and lacks some. Among some 1,600,000 clones listed, roughly 98% were seen once. The sequence derives from a man in his thirties or forties in good health. The sequenced sample consisted of naive CD4+ T cells sorted from blood. The subset here: CD45RA+ positively selected.

In DNA, the CDR3 is TGTGCCAGCAGCTTTAGGGAAAACACTGAAGCTTTCTTT. The encoded protein is CASSFRENTEAFF. The chain is built from TRBV11-2 and TRBJ1-1; D remains ambiguous. Germline assignment: CDR1 SGHAT and CDR2 FQNNGV. Trimming took 3 bases from V and 2 from J, leaving 7 bases between them. The CDR3 spans 13 residues.